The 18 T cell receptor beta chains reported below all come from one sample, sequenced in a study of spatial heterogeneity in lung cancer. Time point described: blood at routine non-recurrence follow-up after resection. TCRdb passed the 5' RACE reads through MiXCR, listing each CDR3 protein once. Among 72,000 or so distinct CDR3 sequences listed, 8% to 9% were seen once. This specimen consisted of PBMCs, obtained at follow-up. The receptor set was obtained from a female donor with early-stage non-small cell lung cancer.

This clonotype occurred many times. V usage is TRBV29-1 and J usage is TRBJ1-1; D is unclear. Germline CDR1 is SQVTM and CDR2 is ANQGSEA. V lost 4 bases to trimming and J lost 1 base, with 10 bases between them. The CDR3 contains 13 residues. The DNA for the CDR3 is TGCAGCGTTGTCCTGGGAGAGAACACTGAAGCTTTCTTT. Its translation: CSVVLGENTEAFF.

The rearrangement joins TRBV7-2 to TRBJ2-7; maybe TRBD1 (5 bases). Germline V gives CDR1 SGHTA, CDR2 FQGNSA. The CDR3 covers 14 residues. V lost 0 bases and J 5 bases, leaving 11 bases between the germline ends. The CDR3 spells CTSSLAGREDEQYF. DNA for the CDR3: TGTACCAGCAGCTTAGCGGGCAGGGAAGACGAGCAGTACTTC. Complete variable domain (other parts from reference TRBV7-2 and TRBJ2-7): GAGVSQSPSNKVTEKGKDVELRCDPISGHTALYWYRQSLGQGLEFLIYFQGNSAPDKSGLPSDRFSAERTGGSVSTLTIQRTQQEDSAVYLCTSSLAGREDEQYFGPGTRLTVT.

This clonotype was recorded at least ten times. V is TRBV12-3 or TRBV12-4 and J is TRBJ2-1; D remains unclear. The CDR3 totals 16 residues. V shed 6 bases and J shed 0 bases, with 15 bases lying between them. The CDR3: CASSPRAPSSYNEQFF. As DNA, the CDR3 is TGTGCCAGCAGCCCTCGGGCCCCGAGCTCCTACAATGAGCAGTTCTTC.

The chain's CDR3 is CASSPYKETQYF. The CDR3 DNA is TGTGCCAGCAGCCCCTATAAAGAGACCCAGTACTTC. The chain joins TRBV11-2 to TRBJ2-5; D is uncertain. V gave up 5 bases and J gave up 3 bases, with 7 bases separating them. The CDR3 totals 12 residues. CDR1 and CDR2 (germline): SGHAT, FQNNGV.

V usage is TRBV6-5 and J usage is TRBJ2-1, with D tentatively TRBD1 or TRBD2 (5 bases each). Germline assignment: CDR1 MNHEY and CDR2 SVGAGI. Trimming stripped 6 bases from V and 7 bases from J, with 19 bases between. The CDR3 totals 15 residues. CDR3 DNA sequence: TGTGCCAGCAGAGACAGAGGGATATCCCTGAATGAGCAGTTCTTC. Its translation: CASRDRGISLNEQFF.

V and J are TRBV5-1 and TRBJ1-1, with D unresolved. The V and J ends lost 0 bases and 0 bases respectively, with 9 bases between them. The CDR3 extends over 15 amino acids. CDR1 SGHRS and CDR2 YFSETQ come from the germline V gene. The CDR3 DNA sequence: TGCGCCAGCAGCTTGGCCGAGAGTTTGAACACTGAAGCTTTCTTT. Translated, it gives CASSLAESLNTEAFF.

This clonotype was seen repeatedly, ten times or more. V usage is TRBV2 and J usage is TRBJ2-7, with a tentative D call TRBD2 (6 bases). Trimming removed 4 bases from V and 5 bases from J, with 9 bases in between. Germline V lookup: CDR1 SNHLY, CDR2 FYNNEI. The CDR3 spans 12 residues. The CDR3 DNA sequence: TGTGCCAGCAGTGTGGGAGGCAACGAGCAGTACTTC. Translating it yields CASSVGGNEQYF.

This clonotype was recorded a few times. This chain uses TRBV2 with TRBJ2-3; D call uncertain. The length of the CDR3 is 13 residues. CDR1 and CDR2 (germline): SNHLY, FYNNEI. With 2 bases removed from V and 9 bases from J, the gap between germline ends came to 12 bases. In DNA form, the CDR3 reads TGTGCCAGCAGTGAATCCCTCCCGGGCACGCAGTATTTT. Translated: CASSESLPGTQYF.

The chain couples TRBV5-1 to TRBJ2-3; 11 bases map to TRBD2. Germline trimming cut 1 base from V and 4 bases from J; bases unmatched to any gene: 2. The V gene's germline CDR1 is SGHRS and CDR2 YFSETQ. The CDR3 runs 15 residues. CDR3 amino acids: CASSLTSGSADTQYF. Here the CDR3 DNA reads TGCGCCAGCAGCTTGACTAGCGGGAGTGCAGATACGCAGTATTTT. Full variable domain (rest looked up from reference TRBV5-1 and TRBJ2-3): KAGVTQTPRYLIKTRGQQVTLSCSPISGHRSVSWYQQTPGQGLQFLFEYFSETQRNKGNFPGRFSGRQFSNSRSEMNVSTLELGDSALYLCASSLTSGSADTQYFGPGTRLTVL.

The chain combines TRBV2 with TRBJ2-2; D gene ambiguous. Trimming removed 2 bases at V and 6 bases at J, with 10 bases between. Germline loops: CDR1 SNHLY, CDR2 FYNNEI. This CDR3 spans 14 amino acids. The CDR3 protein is CASSELGEAGELFF. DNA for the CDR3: TGTGCCAGCAGTGAATTGGGCGAAGCCGGGGAGCTGTTTTTT.

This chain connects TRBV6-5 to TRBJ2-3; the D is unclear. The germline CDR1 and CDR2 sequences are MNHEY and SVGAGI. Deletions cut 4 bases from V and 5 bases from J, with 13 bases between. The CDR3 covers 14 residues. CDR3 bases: TGTGCCAGCAGTTCCCGAATGCTAGGAGATACGCAGTATTTT. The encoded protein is CASSSRMLGDTQYF.

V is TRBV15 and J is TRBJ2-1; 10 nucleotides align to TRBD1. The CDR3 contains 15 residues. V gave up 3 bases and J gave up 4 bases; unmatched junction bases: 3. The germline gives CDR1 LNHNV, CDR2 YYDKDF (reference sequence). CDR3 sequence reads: CATSSLDRGYNEQFF. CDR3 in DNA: TGTGCCACCAGCAGCTTGGACAGGGGGTACAATGAGCAGTTCTTC.

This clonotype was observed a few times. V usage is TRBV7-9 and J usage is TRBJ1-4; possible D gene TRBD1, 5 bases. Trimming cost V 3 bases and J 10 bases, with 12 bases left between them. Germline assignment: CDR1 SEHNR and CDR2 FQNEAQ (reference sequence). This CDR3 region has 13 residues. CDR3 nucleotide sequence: TGTGCCAGCAGCTTGGGGACCGACGGAAAACTGTTTTTT. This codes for CASSLGTDGKLFF.

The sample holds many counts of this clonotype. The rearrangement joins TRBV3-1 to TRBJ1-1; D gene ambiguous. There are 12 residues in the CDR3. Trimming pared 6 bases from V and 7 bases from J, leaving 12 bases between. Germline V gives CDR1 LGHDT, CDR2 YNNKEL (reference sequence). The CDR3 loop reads CASSPAGNEAFF. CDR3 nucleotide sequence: TGTGCCAGCAGTCCCGCGGGTAATGAAGCTTTCTTT.

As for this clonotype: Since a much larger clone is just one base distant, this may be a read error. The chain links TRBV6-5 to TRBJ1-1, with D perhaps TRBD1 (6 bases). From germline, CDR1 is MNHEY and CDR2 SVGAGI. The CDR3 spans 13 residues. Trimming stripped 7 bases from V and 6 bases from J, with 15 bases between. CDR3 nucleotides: TGTGCCAGCACTTTAGACAGGAGCTCTGAAGCTTTCTTT. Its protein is CASTLDRSSEAFF.

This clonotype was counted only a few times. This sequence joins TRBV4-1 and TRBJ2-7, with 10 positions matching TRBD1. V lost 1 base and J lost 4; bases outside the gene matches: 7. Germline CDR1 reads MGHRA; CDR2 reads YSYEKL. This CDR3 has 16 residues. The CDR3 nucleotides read TGCGCCAGCAGCCAAGTACCGGGACAGGGGCATTACGAGCAGTACTTC. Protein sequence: CASSQVPGQGHYEQYF.

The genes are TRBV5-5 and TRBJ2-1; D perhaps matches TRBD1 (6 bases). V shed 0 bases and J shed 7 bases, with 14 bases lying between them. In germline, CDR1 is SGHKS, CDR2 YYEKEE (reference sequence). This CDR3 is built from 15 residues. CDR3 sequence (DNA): TGTGCCAGCAGCTTGGGGACAGCCGGAGCGAATGAGCAGTTCTTC. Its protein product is CASSLGTAGANEQFF.

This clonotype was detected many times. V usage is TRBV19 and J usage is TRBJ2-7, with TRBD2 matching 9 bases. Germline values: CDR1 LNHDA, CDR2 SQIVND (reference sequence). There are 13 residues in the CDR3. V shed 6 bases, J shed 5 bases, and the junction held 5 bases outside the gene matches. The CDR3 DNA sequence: TGTGCCAGTAGCTGGACTAGCGTCCACGAGCAGTACTTC. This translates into CASSWTSVHEQYF.